This T cell receptor (beta chain) stems from a study of beta chain features in type 1 diabetes (dated by TCRdb to between 2018 and 2020). Study-level background: No differences in mean age, gender distribution, total cell number or subset yield were found between patients and healthy donors. A total of approximately 99,000,000 sorted cells were examined across all samples, and RNA yield correlated strongly with the number of cells per subset. Naive and central memory subsets were obtained from all 30 or so donors, but regulatory and stem cell-like memory subsets were isolated from only 8 patients and roughly eight healthy donors. In the study, recently diagnosed type 1 diabetes patients and matched healthy donors were compared on the TCRB repertoires of their sorted circulating CD4+ T cell subsets.

This clone has just a few counts. Its binding antigen is unknown. Base qualities are missing; no much larger clone stands one base away. General findings and caveats noted by the study authors: Sequencing cDNA rather than genomic DNA could over-represent highly expressing activated cells, although activation and CD3 levels did not differ between groups. Shorter templates might be favored by PCR, yet because patient and control samples were amplified and corrected together, any such skew would affect both groups equally. Type 1 diabetes patients showed a moderate but significant shortening of TCRB CDR3 length in all four CD4+ subsets. At VDJ recombination sites, type 1 diabetes patients had fewer insertions and more deleted nucleotides, which implies abnormalities in thymic rearrangement. Because the HLA sub-analyses included only small numbers of individuals, any influence of HLA type on TCRB rearrangement was left unresolved. Naive, central memory and regulatory TCRB repertoires appeared to be more alike among patients than among healthy donors.

The CDR3 measures 15 amino acids from cysteine to phenylalanine. Solely the CDR3 DNA is kept, with 45 bases framed from the first base. CDR1 and CDR2 (MNHEY, SVGAGI) derive from the germline V gene. Trimming removed 0 bases from V and 4 bases from J, leaving 12 bases between the germline ends. Each donor gave one peripheral blood draw, approximately 0.11 L on average, collected into heparinised tubes. A BD FACSAria II and a panel including CD45RO, CCR7, CD25, CD127, CD95 and CD27 were used to sort naive, central memory, regulatory and stem cell-like memory CD4+ T cells. Every sorted population had a purity above 95%. Right away, PBMCs were isolated by Lymphoprep density gradient centrifugation and were stained directly, with no culture step. Samples were stained and sorted in pairs, with one healthy donor and one patient per experiment, so that batch effects were minimized. The entire isolated RNA was reverse transcribed using the High Capacity cDNA Reverse Transcription Kit, and thus expressed TCRB transcripts were sequenced. Deep immunoSEQ sequencing was performed on naive, central memory and regulatory T cell samples, with an average of about 3.57 million total reads per sample. Sorted cells were lysed in RLT buffer, and RNA was extracted using DNase-treated RNeasy Micro or Mini kits according to cell number. To prevent cross-contamination, every cell subset was processed on its own, while patient and healthy donor samples were processed together. The immunoSEQ multiplex PCR was used to amplify TCRB sequences from cDNA, generating 87-bp fragments that spanned the CDR3 region. Sequencing of the amplicons was performed on the Illumina HiSeq platform. The paper's processing steps were these. PCR bias was corrected computationally using synthetic template baselines, and reads within Hamming distance 2 were collapsed, with unmergeable singletons discarded. Reads were aligned against IMGT to assign V, D and J genes, CDR3 length and insertions or deletions at six rearrangement sites. Within each subset, clonotype counts were normalized to the number of sorted cells before true diversity and Gini coefficients were calculated with the tcR R package. The overlap coefficient, calculated on TCRB nucleotide sequences, was used to quantify repertoire sharing. As a proxy for the pre-selection repertoire, out-of-frame TCRB sequences from naive cells were analyzed. Here the immuneACCESS table is served through TCRdb, limited to in-frame sequences with V and J called. Missing clones are a known gap in these copies; in checked studies unresolved V genes cover under half, and the rest lacks a known reason. D and trimming were read from the DNA, whereas the V and J calls and clone size are those reported in that table. Here the sample has 250,000 to 350,000 clones; around an eighth occur a single time. In total, the top ten clones hold 0.015% to 0.02% of the sample.

The sequence links TRBV6-5 to TRBJ1-2; a weak D assignment points to TRBD1 (5 bases agree). The sequenced material came from naive CD4+ T cells from blood. Explained via the paper, the cell subset or site label denotes: true naive CD4+ T cells. The receptor comes from a man younger than 45 with type 1 diabetes. CDR3 reads: CASSYSQGRSYGYTF. The sequenced DNA is TGTGCCAGCAGTTACTCCCAGGGTCGCAGCTATGGCTACACCTTC.